This TCR beta chain was observed in a study of response to subunit inactivated influenza vaccine. Findings and caveats of the study: Each seasonal flu vaccination may recruit only limited new T cells, authors suggested.

MiXCR was run by TCRdb on the RT-PCR reads, yielding one entry per CDR3 protein. The data show about 240,000 distinct CDR3 sequences, 12% seen once. This clonotype was detected many times. Its antigen is as yet unknown. The TCR was taken from a man between 50 and 59 years old who received an inactivated influenza vaccine. Source: non-naive T cells sorted from PBMCs, taken 14 days before vaccination.

The CDR3 loop is CASSRTGFLYNEQFF. The DNA for the CDR3 is TGTGCCTCCTCCCGGACCGGCTTCTTATACAATGAGCAGTTCTTC. The rearrangement uses TRBV6-2 or TRBV6-3 and TRBJ2-1; unclear D gene. CDR3 length equals 15 residues. Germline CDR1 MNHEY, CDR2 SVGEGT. V was pared by 11 bases and J by 4 bases, with 21 bases between.